This entry features one TCR beta chain sequence. It lacks a known antigen. One junction end does not reproduce the germline sequence, and a read error may be involved. The sample belongs to a study of breast tumors, draining lymph nodes, adjacent tissues (TCRdb year 2016). With regard to the full study: In breast cancer patients, the study compared the TCR beta repertoires of tumor, adjacent nontumor tissue and axillary lymph nodes. The study was designed to assess the relationships and possible T-cell exchange between tumor, surrounding tissue and draining lymph node repertoires in human breast cancer.

The full study reports these points: A scenario in which most tumor T cells derive from the lymph node and then expand within tumor tissue was judged to be consistent with the data. The conclusion that tumor T cells originate in lymph nodes was framed as consistent with a hypothesis rather than directly demonstrated. In luminal-like breast cancer, tumor and nontumor tissue repertoires resembled each other significantly more than in basal-like breast cancer. Tumors showed preferential V and J gene usage, and their T-cell repertoire diversity fell below that of lymph nodes yet above that of nontumor tissue.

These reads were obtained on an Illumina HiSeq 2000. Multiplex PCR amplification was used to build the TCR beta chain libraries. The amplified TCR beta chain products were analyzed by high-throughput sequencing. TCRdb reran the public reads through fastp at Q25 and MiXCR, keeping productive beta chains. Each entry merges the rows of one CDR3 protein and shows their most common DNA and genes. This sample comprises approximately 28,000 distinct CDR3 sequences, 63% of them detected only once. The top ten clonotypes cover over 15% of the sample. The CDR3 contains 15 residues, cysteine and phenylalanine counted. Only the CDR3 portion is preserved as DNA: 45 bases, with reading frame beginning at the first base. The germline V gene (reference sequence) sets CDR1 to DFQATT and CDR2 to SNEGSKA.

The clonotype was recovered from a female donor with breast cancer. Some clones in this sample may be carry-over from other donors' samples. The chain employs TRBV20-1 and TRBJ2-1; 13 central nucleotides agree with TRBD2. Sequenced: breast tumor tissue. The CDR3 in this case is CGARGSTSGRNEQFF. The sequenced DNA: TGCGGTGCTAGAGGTTCGACTAGCGGGAGGAATGAGCAGTTCTTC.